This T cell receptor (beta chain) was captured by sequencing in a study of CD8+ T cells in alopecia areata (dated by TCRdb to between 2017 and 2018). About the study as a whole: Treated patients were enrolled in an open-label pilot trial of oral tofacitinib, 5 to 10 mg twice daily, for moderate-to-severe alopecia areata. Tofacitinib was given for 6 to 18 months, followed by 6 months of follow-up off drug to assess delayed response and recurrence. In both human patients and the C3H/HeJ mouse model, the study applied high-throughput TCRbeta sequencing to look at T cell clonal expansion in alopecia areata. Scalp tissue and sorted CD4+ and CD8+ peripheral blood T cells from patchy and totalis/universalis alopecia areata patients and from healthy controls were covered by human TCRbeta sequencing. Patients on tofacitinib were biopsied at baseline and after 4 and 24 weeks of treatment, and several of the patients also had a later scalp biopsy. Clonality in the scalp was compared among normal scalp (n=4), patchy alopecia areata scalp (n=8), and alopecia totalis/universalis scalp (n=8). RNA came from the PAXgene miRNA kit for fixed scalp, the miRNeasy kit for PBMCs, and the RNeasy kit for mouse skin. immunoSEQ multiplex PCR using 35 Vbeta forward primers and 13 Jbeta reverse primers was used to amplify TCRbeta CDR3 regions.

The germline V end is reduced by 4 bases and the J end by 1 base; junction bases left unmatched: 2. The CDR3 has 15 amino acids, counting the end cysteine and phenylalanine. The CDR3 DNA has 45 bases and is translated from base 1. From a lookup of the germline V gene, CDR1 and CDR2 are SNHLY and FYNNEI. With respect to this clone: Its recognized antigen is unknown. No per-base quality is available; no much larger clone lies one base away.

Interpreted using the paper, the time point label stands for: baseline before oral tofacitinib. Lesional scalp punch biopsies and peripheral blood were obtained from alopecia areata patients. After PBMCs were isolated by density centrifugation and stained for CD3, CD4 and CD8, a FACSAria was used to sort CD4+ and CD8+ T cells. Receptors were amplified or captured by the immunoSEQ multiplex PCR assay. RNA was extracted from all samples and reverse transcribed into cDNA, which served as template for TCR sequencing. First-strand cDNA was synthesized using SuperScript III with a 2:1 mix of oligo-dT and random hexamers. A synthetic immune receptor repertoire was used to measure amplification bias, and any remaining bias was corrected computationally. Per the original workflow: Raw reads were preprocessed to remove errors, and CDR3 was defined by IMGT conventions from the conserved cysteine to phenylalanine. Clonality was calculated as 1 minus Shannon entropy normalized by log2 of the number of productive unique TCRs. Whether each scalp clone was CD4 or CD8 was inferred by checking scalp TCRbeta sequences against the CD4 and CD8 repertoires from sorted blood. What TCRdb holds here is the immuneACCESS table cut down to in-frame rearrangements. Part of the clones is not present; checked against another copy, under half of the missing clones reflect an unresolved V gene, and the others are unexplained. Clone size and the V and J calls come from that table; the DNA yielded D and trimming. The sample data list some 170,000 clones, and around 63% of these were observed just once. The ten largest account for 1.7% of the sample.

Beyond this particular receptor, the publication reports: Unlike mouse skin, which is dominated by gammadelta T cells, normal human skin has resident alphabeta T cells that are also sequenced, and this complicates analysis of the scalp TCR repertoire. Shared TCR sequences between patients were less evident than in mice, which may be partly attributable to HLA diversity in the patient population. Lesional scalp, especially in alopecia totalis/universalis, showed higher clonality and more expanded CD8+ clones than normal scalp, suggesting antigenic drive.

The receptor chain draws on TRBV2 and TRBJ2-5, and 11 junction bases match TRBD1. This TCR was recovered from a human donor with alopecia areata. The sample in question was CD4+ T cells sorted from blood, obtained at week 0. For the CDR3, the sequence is CASSVGTGGQETQYF. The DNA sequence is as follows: TGTGCCAGCAGTGTCGGGACAGGGGGCCAAGAGACCCAGTACTTC. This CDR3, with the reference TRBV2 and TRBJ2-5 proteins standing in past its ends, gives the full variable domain EPEVTQTPSHQVTQMGQEVILRCVPISNHLYFYWYRQILGQKVEFLVSFYNNEISEKSEIFDDQFSVERPDGSNFTLKIRSTKLEDSAMYFCASSVGTGGQETQYFGPGTRLLVL.